The 21 T cell receptor beta chains given below trace back to one sample, sequenced in a study of blood T cells in healthy people across ages. A sample-barcoded 5' primer and a J-beta primer mix were used in a second PCR of roughly 7 to 11 cycles. Each CDR3 protein is one row after TCRdb ran MiXCR on the 5' RACE reads. The sample records some 1.5 million distinct CDR3 sequences, about 45% being singletons. Sequenced input: blood. These receptors came from a woman aged 18-29 years in good health.

Only a few counts were recorded for this clonotype. The chain joins TRBV12-3 or TRBV12-4 to TRBJ2-7; the D gene is possibly TRBD1 (6 bases). V gave up 6 bases and J gave up 5 bases, with 14 bases separating them. The length of the CDR3 is 13 residues. The CDR3, as DNA: TGTGCCAGCAGACCCGGGTACAGGGACGAGCAGTACTTC. This gives the protein CASRPGYRDEQYF.

The V and J genes are TRBV9 and TRBJ2-7, with 7 bases identical to TRBD2. Germline V CDR1 and CDR2: SGDLS, YYNGEE. V was clipped by 6 bases and J by 3 bases; unmatched bases: 9. The CDR3 has 14 residues. The DNA of the CDR3 is TGTGCCAGCACCCCCGGGAGGACCCACTACGAGCAGTACTTC. Translation: CASTPGRTHYEQYF.

This clonotype was counted a few times. Sequence at one end of the junction differs from germline and may be a read error. The chain employs TRBV6-1 and TRBJ2-7; no clear D. Germline V gives CDR1 MNHNS, CDR2 SASEGT. The CDR3 runs 9 residues. For the CDR3, the DNA is TGTGCCAGCAGCGAAGAGCAGTACTTC. It specifies CASSEEQYF.

This clonotype was observed a few times. This chain connects TRBV20-1 to TRBJ2-4, with D possibly being TRBD1 or TRBD2 (5 bases each). CDR3 length: 10 amino acids. V was shortened by 6 bases and J by 8 bases, with 8 bases between the two germline ends. Per the germline V gene, CDR1 is DFQATT and CDR2 is SNEGSKA (reference sequence). The CDR3 region is CSARDDIQYF. CDR3 bases: TGCAGTGCCCGGGACGACATTCAGTACTTC.

This chain connects TRBV20-1 to TRBJ1-1; 12 nucleotides match TRBD1. The J segment lost 3 bases and the V segment lost 3 bases, leaving 5 bases of the junction unmatched. The CDR3 runs to 15 residues. In germline, CDR1 is DFQATT, CDR2 SNEGSKA (reference sequence). CDR3 sequence reads: CSARGTGGGYTEAFF. The CDR3 DNA sequence: TGCAGTGCTAGGGGGACAGGGGGCGGGTACACTGAAGCTTTCTTT.

This clonotype was seen a few times. The J gene is TRBJ2-7, the V gene TRBV4-2; the D is unclear. V shed 5 bases and J shed 6 bases, with 23 bases lying between them. Germline V gene data show CDR1 as LGHNA and CDR2 as YNFKEQ. The CDR3 spans 16 residues. CDR3: CASSNTPRTALGEQYF. The CDR3 DNA reads TGTGCCAGCAGCAACACTCCCAGGACCGCCTTAGGCGAGCAGTACTTC.

This clonotype was detected only once. The chain carries TRBV5-1 and TRBJ2-5; 10 bases match TRBD2. Germline V gene data show CDR1 as SGHRS and CDR2 as YFSETQ. Losses at the gene ends were 0 bases for V and 5 bases for J; bases not matched to a gene: 7. CDR3 size: 16 residues. This CDR3 is CASSLASSGSAETQYF. The CDR3 DNA reads as TGCGCCAGCAGCTTGGCGTCTAGCGGGAGTGCGGAGACCCAGTACTTC.

This clonotype was seen only a few times. This sequence joins TRBV27 and TRBJ2-7; 13 nucleotides align to TRBD2. The CDR3 has 15 amino acids. Germline CDR1 is MNHEY and CDR2 is SMNVEV (reference sequence). The V and J ends lost 5 bases and 4 bases, in that order; junction bases with no gene match: 5. CDR3 region: CASSPGTSGKYEQYF. Written as DNA, the CDR3 is TGTGCCAGCAGTCCTGGGACTAGCGGGAAATACGAGCAGTACTTC.

This clonotype showed up just a few times. This rearrangement joins TRBV20-1 to TRBJ1-5, with D possibly TRBD1 on 5 matching bases. Germline CDR1 is DFQATT and CDR2 is SNEGSKA (reference sequence). V dropped 5 bases and J dropped 3 bases, with 11 bases sitting between them. CDR3 length: 13 amino acids. Here the CDR3 DNA reads TGCAGTGCTGAAGACAGTCTCAATCAGCCCCAGCATTTT. Encoded protein: CSAEDSLNQPQHF.

The V and J genes are TRBV20-1 and TRBJ2-2, with D possibly called TRBD1 or TRBD2 (5 bases each). The CDR3 extends over 15 amino acids. Trimming took 4 bases from V and 5 from J, leaving 17 bases between them. Germline CDR1 reads DFQATT; CDR2 reads SNEGSKA (reference sequence). Here the CDR3 reads CSAIWRGAGTGELFF. The CDR3 DNA is TGCAGTGCTATTTGGAGAGGGGCGGGTACCGGGGAGCTGTTTTTT.

With respect to this clonotype: A read error may account for a junction end that differs from germline. This chain connects TRBV7-2 to TRBJ1-1; D call uncertain. This CDR3 region has 13 residues. Looked up from germline, CDR1 is SGHTA and CDR2 is FQGNSA. DNA for the CDR3: TGTGCCAGCTGCTTAGAAGAGAACACTGAAGCTTTCTTT. Its protein product is CASCLEENTEAFF.

This clonotype was counted a few times. The chain has TRBV6-2 or TRBV6-3 and TRBJ2-1; 7 bases are shared with TRBD2. Unmatched junction bases numbered 6, after V lost 7 bases and J lost 0 bases. Looked up from germline, CDR1 is MNHEY and CDR2 is SVGEGT. The CDR3 covers 15 residues. CDR3 loop: CASNRAGPSYNEQFF. The CDR3 DNA sequence: TGTGCCAGCAATCGAGCGGGACCCTCCTACAATGAGCAGTTCTTC.

The CDR3 DNA reads as TGTGCCAGCAGCTTTCACGGGACTCCGATCAGCTCCTACGAGCAGTACTTC. It specifies CASSFHGTPISSYEQYF. The gene calls are TRBV3-1 and TRBJ2-7; tentatively, D is TRBD2 (6 bases). CDR3 length: 17 amino acids. Trimming removed 5 bases at V and 0 bases at J, with 20 bases between. Looked up from germline, CDR1 is LGHDT and CDR2 is YNNKEL (reference sequence).

The chain has TRBV5-1 and TRBJ2-5; 8 bases match TRBD2. The V segment lost 0 bases and the J segment 11 bases; nucleotides outside the gene matches: 15. This CDR3 region has 16 residues. From germline, CDR1 is SGHRS and CDR2 YFSETQ. The CDR3 reads CASSLDLAGWGDEQYF. The CDR3 DNA sequence: TGCGCCAGCAGCTTGGATTTAGCGGGGTGGGGCGATGAGCAGTACTTC.

In this sample, this clonotype turned up a few times. The V gene is TRBV4-1, the J gene TRBJ2-1; possible D gene TRBD1, 6 bases. The CDR3 consists of 19 residues. Germline V gene sequence: CDR1 MGHRA, CDR2 YSYEKL. V lost 2 bases and J lost 0, with 20 bases in between. In DNA, the CDR3 is TGCGCCAGCAGCCAACCACCGTTCAGGGGAATCAGCTCCTACAATGAGCAGTTCTTC. This translates into CASSQPPFRGISSYNEQFF.

This clonotype has only a few counts. The V call is TRBV6-5, the J call TRBJ2-1, with TRBD1 matching 7 bases. The V and J ends lost 6 bases and 6 bases, in that order; junction bases with no gene match: 11. CDR3 length equals 15 residues. Germline loops: CDR1 MNHEY, CDR2 SVGAGI. CDR3 loop: CASSLRGRITNEQFF. The CDR3 DNA reads as TGTGCCAGCAGCCTGAGGGGGCGAATAACCAATGAGCAGTTCTTC.

There are a few counts of this clonotype. The rearrangement joins TRBV27 to TRBJ2-7; D possibly matches TRBD1 or TRBD2 (5 bases each). Per the germline V gene, CDR1 is MNHEY and CDR2 is SMNVEV (reference sequence). V was trimmed by 3 bases and J by 6 bases, leaving 9 bases between them. The CDR3 has 12 amino acids. The DNA of the CDR3 is TGTGCCAGCAGTTTCAGGGACGGCGAGCAGTACTTC. This translates into CASSFRDGEQYF.

V gene TRBV2 combines with J gene TRBJ1-1, with D tentatively TRBD1 (5 bases). Looked up from germline, CDR1 is SNHLY and CDR2 is FYNNEI. Trimming stripped 5 bases from V and 6 bases from J, with 16 bases between. The length of the CDR3 is 14 residues. CDR3 in amino acids: CASSLDPQGSEAFF. In DNA form, the CDR3 reads TGTGCCAGCAGTCTGGACCCTCAGGGTTCTGAAGCTTTCTTT.

This clonotype was observed a handful of times. CDR3 residues: CASSPPGTTRDRETQYF. For the CDR3, the DNA is TGTGCCAGCAGTCCCCCCGGGACAACTAGAGACCGAGAGACCCAGTACTTC. V and J are TRBV27 and TRBJ2-5, with a tentative D call TRBD1 (6 bases). The CDR3 totals 17 residues. V lost 5 bases, J lost 4 bases, and 23 bases lay in between. Germline V CDR1 and CDR2: MNHEY, SMNVEV (reference sequence).

This clonotype was counted only a few times. The genes are TRBV7-2 and TRBJ1-2; D might be TRBD1 (6 bases). CDR1 and CDR2 from the germline V gene are SGHTA and FQGNSA. The V end lost 1 base, the J end lost 2 bases, and 14 bases lay between the germline ends. CDR3 length: 16 amino acids. The DNA of the CDR3 is TGTGCCAGCAGCTTAGTCCGGGGGGCAGCAAACTATGGCTACACCTTC. Its protein product is CASSLVRGAANYGYTF.

V usage is TRBV20-1 and J usage is TRBJ2-3; 8 bases fit TRBD2. After removal of 5 bases from V and 9 bases from J, the junction contained 4 bases not matched to a gene. CDR3 length equals 11 residues. From germline, CDR1 is DFQATT and CDR2 SNEGSKA (reference sequence). CDR3 DNA sequence: TGCAGTGCTTCGACTAGCGAGACGCAGTATTTT. This codes for CSASTSETQYF.